These 10 T cell receptor beta chains were sequenced from one sample in a study of Ad26.COV2.S vaccination and SARS-CoV-2 variants. Profiling relied on immunoSEQ multiplex PCR, and the TCRdb table lists in-frame clones only, not all of them. The sample carries 300,000 to 500,000 clones, less than 90% recorded once. Treatment here: 15 to 20 received Ad26.COV2.S at low or high dose, single or two shots; about five received placebo; per-sample allocation not given. Collection of samples fell on day 63 after the first vaccine or placebo injection. The material sequenced was peripheral blood, taken in a trial of Ad26.COV2.S vaccine versus placebo. Every receptor here comes from a person between 18 and 65 years old who received the Ad26.COV2.S COVID-19 vaccine or a placebo.

As regards this clone: The sample holds other DNA sequences that translate to the same CDR3. This chain joins TRBV3-1 (or the pseudogene TRBV3-2) and TRBJ1-1, with D unresolved. Germline CDR1 reads LGHDT; CDR2 reads YNNKEL (reference sequence). The germline V and J ends were trimmed by 1 base and 2 bases, with 5 bases remaining between them. The CDR3 length is 13 residues. The CDR3: CASSQVGNTEAFF. The CDR3 DNA reads as TGTGCCAGCAGCCAAGTAGGAAACACTGAAGCTTTCTTT.

J is TRBJ2-7 and V is TRBV19, with 11 nucleotides matching TRBD1. Per germline, CDR1 LNHDA and CDR2 SQIVND (reference sequence). After removal of 4 bases from V and 4 bases from J, the junction contained 9 bases not matched to a gene. This CDR3 has 16 amino acids. Here the CDR3 reads CASSRTRTGGSYEQYF. CDR3 coding DNA: TGTGCCAGTAGTAGGACTCGGACAGGGGGCTCTTACGAGCAGTACTTC.

The V gene is TRBV7-2, the J gene TRBJ2-4, with TRBD1 matching 7 bases. The CDR3 is 14 residues long. V lost 0 bases and J lost 5; bases outside the gene matches: 1. Germline assignment: CDR1 SGHTA and CDR2 FQGNSA. CDR3 sequence: CASSLAGQQNIQYF. CDR3 coding DNA: TGTGCCAGCAGCTTAGCGGGACAGCAAAACATTCAGTACTTC.

V usage is TRBV6-6 and J usage is TRBJ1-2, with TRBD1 as a possible D gene (5 bases). The CDR3 runs to 14 residues. The germline gives CDR1 MNHNY, CDR2 SVGAGI (reference sequence). The V end lost 3 bases, the J end lost 4 bases, and 12 bases lay between the germline ends. CDR3 amino acids: CASSYGQGSYGYTF. The CDR3 DNA sequence: TGTGCCAGCAGTTATGGGCAGGGCTCCTATGGCTACACCTTC.

V and J are TRBV6-5 and TRBJ2-1; 10 bases map to TRBD2. V lost 6 bases, J lost 4 bases, and 6 bases stayed unmatched. Germline assignment: CDR1 MNHEY and CDR2 SVGAGI. The CDR3 runs 15 residues. For the CDR3, the DNA is TGTGCCAGCAGGCTCGGACTAGCGGTTTACAATGAGCAGTTCTTC. Amino acids: CASRLGLAVYNEQFF.

The chain joins TRBV30 to TRBJ1-1; weak D call: TRBD1 (5 bases). Trimming left V 0 bases short and J 0 bases short, with 14 bases between. The CDR3 contains 16 residues. Looked up from germline, CDR1 is GTSNPN and CDR2 is SVGIG (reference sequence). CDR3 sequence reads: CAWSVHSGRLNTEAFF. In DNA form, the CDR3 reads TGTGCCTGGAGTGTACACTCGGGACGCCTGAACACTGAAGCTTTCTTT.

This sequence joins TRBV27 and TRBJ1-2, with D perhaps matching TRBD1 (5 bases). This CDR3 contains 11 residues. V dropped 9 bases and J dropped 5 bases, with 10 bases sitting between them. Germline loops: CDR1 MNHEY, CDR2 SMNVEV (reference sequence). The CDR3: CASTGGYGYTF. CDR3 DNA: TGTGCCAGTACTGGGGGGTATGGCTACACCTTC.

The V and J genes are TRBV30 and TRBJ2-7; D unresolved. Per the germline V gene, CDR1 is GTSNPN and CDR2 is SVGIG (reference sequence). Trimming took 0 bases from V and 0 from J, leaving 9 bases between them. This CDR3 contains 14 residues. CDR3 protein: CAWSVPESSYEQYF. CDR3 nucleotide sequence: TGTGCCTGGAGTGTACCGGAAAGCTCCTACGAGCAGTACTTC.

This chain connects TRBV28 to TRBJ2-4, with D maybe TRBD1 (7 bases). Trimming shortened V by 7 bases and J by 3 bases, and 16 bases separated the two germline ends. CDR3 length: 15 amino acids. Germline lookup yields CDR1 MDHEN and CDR2 SYDVKM. CDR3 loop: CASTQGGRGKNIQYF. CDR3 bases: TGTGCCAGCACCCAGGGGGGTCGGGGCAAAAACATTCAGTACTTC.

The chain carries TRBV11-2 and TRBJ1-1; 7 bases map to TRBD1. This CDR3 has 15 amino acids. Germline V gene data show CDR1 as SGHAT and CDR2 as FQNNGV. V lost 6 bases and J lost 3; bases outside the gene matches: 10. The CDR3 here is CASRSIQGFHTEAFF. The CDR3 nucleotides read TGTGCCAGCAGATCCATACAGGGGTTCCACACTGAAGCTTTCTTT.